Listed below are T cell receptor beta chains from one sample, sequenced in a study of blood T cell repertoires in COVID-19. Generated by immunoSEQ multiplex PCR, the TCRdb table keeps only in-frame clones and is missing some. Of some 300,000 clones in the sample, around 87% were seen once. The specimen sequenced was peripheral blood. These receptors all come from a man aged 65-85 years with acute or convalescent COVID-19. Both conserved end residues are part of each CDR3. D genes are given only for firm matches. Clone size, where shown, is once, few, many, or a class for clones that have expanded.

cdr3_aa | cdr3_nt | v_call | clone_size | j_call | d_call
CASSQEMAGYTF | TGTGCCAGCAGCCAAGAAATGGCAGGCTACACCTTC | TRBV3-1/TRBV3-2 | once | TRBJ1-2 | -
CASSFPGGAGELFF | TGCGCCAGCAGCTTCCCCGGGGGAGCCGGGGAGCTGTTTTTT | TRBV5-1 | - | TRBJ2-2 | -
CASSPAGGGELFF | TGTGCCAGTAGCCCGGCTGGAGGCGGGGAGCTGTTTTTT | TRBV19 | - | TRBJ2-2 | -
CASSPSSSAYYNEQFF | TGTGCCAGCAGCCCCTCGTCGAGCGCCTACTACAATGAGCAGTTCTTC | TRBV11-2 | - | TRBJ2-1 | -
CASSPGDTSYGYTF | TGTGCCAGTAGTCCTGGGGACACGTCCTATGGCTACACCTTC | TRBV19 | - | TRBJ1-2 | -
CASSTGTGADTQYF | TGTGCCAGCAGTACCGGGACAGGGGCAGATACGCAGTATTTT | TRBV6-6 | - | TRBJ2-3 | TRBD1
CASSSVAAGSYEQYF | TGTGCCAGCAGCTCAGTAGCGGCGGGGTCCTACGAGCAGTACTTC | TRBV11-2 | - | TRBJ2-7 | -
CASSPLAGGYNEQFF | TGTGCCAGCAGCCCACTAGCGGGAGGTTACAATGAGCAGTTCTTC | TRBV6-2/TRBV6-3 | few | TRBJ2-1 | TRBD2
CASSPKNRGFGSGANVLTF | TGTGCCAGTAGTCCCAAAAACAGGGGGTTTGGCTCTGGGGCCAACGTCCTGACTTTC | TRBV19 | once | TRBJ2-6 | TRBD1
CASSRGRGANTGELFF | TGTGCCAGCAGTCGCGGGCGGGGGGCGAACACCGGGGAGCTGTTTTTT | TRBV7-9 | - | TRBJ2-2 | TRBD2
CASSLDSGITGNTIYF | TGTGCCAGCAGCTTAGATTCAGGGATCACTGGAAACACCATATATTTT | TRBV7-2 | - | TRBJ1-3 | -
CASSPDRRLDYGYTF | TGTGCCAGCAGTCCCGACAGACGGTTGGACTATGGCTACACCTTC | TRBV28 | - | TRBJ1-2 | -
CASSGWRDGELFF | TGTGCCAGTAGCGGATGGAGGGACGGGGAGCTGTTTTTT | TRBV19 | - | TRBJ2-2 | -
CASSEIRGYATNEKLFF | TGCGCCAGCAGTGAAATCAGGGGTTACGCAACTAATGAAAAACTGTTTTTT | TRBV10-2 | - | TRBJ1-4 | -
CASSSPTYEQYF | TGTGCCAGCAGTTCCCCCACCTACGAGCAGTACTTC | TRBV27 | - | TRBJ2-7 | -